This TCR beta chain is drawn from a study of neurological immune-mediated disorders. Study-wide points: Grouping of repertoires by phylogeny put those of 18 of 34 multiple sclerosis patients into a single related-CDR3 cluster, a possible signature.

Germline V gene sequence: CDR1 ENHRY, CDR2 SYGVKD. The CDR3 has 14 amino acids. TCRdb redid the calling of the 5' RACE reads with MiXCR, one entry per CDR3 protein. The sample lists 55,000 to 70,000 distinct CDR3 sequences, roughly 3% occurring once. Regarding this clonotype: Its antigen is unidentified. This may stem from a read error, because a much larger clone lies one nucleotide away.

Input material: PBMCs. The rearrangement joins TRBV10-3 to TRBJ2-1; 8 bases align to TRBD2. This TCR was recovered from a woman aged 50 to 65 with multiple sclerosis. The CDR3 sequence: CAIGGGTSSNEQLF. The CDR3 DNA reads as TGTGCCATCGGAGGCGGGACTAGTAGCAATGAGCAGCTCTTC.